The T cell receptor beta chain described here comes from a study of control samples from healthy donors and cancer patients. Method: immunoSEQ multiplex PCR; TCRdb's copy keeps in-frame clones and lacks some. In the table there are more than 140,000 clones, 75% to 95% of which are singletons. The CDR3 loop spans 15 amino acids. V was clipped by 1 base and J by 4 bases, with 16 bases between them. Germline CDR1 and CDR2: GTSNPN and SVGIG (reference sequence). This clonotype was sampled from a man aged 18 to 29 in good health. The chain joins TRBV30 to TRBJ1-2; D possibly corresponds to TRBD1 (5 bases). Specimen: blood. The CDR3 DNA reads as TGTGCCTGGAGTGGGTTAGGGCAGGGTGGCTATGGCTACACCTTC. Translating it yields CAWSGLGQGGYGYTF.